Below, 20 T cell receptor beta chains from the same sample are listed, as sequenced in a study of identical twins (dated by TCRdb to about 2016). Receptor amplification or capture employed 5' RACE. The run used an Illumina HiSeq 2000. TCRdb itself trimmed the public reads at Q25 with fastp, ran MiXCR and retained productive beta chains. Entries are consolidated by CDR3 protein sequence, retaining the most common genes and DNA. Across this sample there are around 510,000 distinct CDR3 sequences, with around an eighth seen only once. The ten biggest clones cover approximately 1% of the sample. The sample was also linked to a second study, of yellow fever vaccine responses in identical twins.

Input material: CD4+ T cells sorted from blood. All receptors derive from a young woman in good health.

V and J are TRBV6-2 or TRBV6-3 and TRBJ2-1; TRBD2 aligns across 8 bases. The germline gives CDR1 MNHEY, CDR2 SVGEGT. With V trimmed by 4 bases and J by 3 bases, 11 bases remained unmatched. The CDR3 consists of 17 residues. CDR3 protein: CASSWNRRGGGYNEQFF. CDR3 in DNA: TGTGCCAGCAGTTGGAACCGTCGGGGGGGCGGCTACAATGAGCAGTTCTTC.

The chain has TRBV7-6 and TRBJ2-3; 12 positions match TRBD2. The CDR3 length is 18 residues. Trimming at V came to 1 base and at J to 6 bases, leaving 11 bases not matched to a gene. Germline V gene lookup returns CDR1 SGHVS and CDR2 FNYEAQ. The DNA of the CDR3 is TGTGCCAGCAGCTTAGATCTGGCTAGCGGGGGGGCCGGGGATACGCAGTATTTT. This gives the protein CASSLDLASGGAGDTQYF. Complete variable domain (other parts from reference TRBV7-6 and TRBJ2-3): GAGVSQSPRYKVTKRGQDVALRCDPISGHVSLYWYRQALGQGPEFLTYFNYEAQQDKSGLPNDRFSAERPEGSISTLTIQRTEQRDSAMYRCASSLDLASGGAGDTQYFGPGTRLTVL.

The rearrangement links TRBV20-1 to TRBJ1-1, with D perhaps TRBD1 (5 bases). The CDR3 covers 12 residues. CDR1 and CDR2 from the germline V gene are DFQATT and SNEGSKA (reference sequence). V shed 8 bases and J shed 5 bases, with 15 bases lying between them. The CDR3 DNA follows: TGCAGTACGACTCTGGGGGGGACTGAAGCTTTCTTT. Translation gives CSTTLGGTEAFF.

This chain joins TRBV14 and TRBJ2-1; maybe TRBD2 (5 bases). This CDR3 comprises 12 residues. Germline V gene lookup returns CDR1 SGHDN and CDR2 FVKESK. Between the trimmed V and J ends, which lost 4 bases and 15 bases, there was a span of 16 bases. CDR3 DNA sequence: TGTGCCAGCAGCCGGGAGAAGCAAGGACTGTTCTTC. Translating it yields CASSREKQGLFF.

J is TRBJ2-4 and V is TRBV18; TRBD2 matches 10 bases. From germline, CDR1 is KGHSH and CDR2 LQKENI. The CDR3 has 17 amino acids. The V gene end was trimmed by 3 bases and the J gene end by 0 bases; junction bases not matched to a gene: 5. CDR3 nucleotide sequence: TGTGCCAGCTCACCCTCAACTAGCGGGGTAGCCAAAAACATTCAGTACTTC. As protein: CASSPSTSGVAKNIQYF.

This clonotype was recorded a few times. CDR3 loop: CSARRTSGFTDTQYF. For the CDR3, the DNA is TGCAGTGCCCGAAGAACTAGCGGTTTCACAGATACGCAGTATTTT. The V and J genes are TRBV20-1 and TRBJ2-3, with 8 positions matching TRBD2. The CDR3 runs 15 residues. V lost 6 bases, J lost 2 bases, and 10 bases stayed unmatched. Germline loops: CDR1 DFQATT, CDR2 SNEGSKA (reference sequence).

V gene TRBV28 combines with J gene TRBJ2-7; 12 bases line up with TRBD1. V lost 5 bases and J lost 3; bases outside the gene matches: 5. Per germline, CDR1 MDHEN and CDR2 SYDVKM. The length of the CDR3 is 15 residues. CDR3 amino acids: CASSPGTGGNYEQYF. The CDR3 DNA sequence: TGTGCCAGCAGTCCAGGGACAGGGGGCAACTACGAGCAGTACTTC.

The chain is built from TRBV2 and TRBJ2-7; 11 bases map to TRBD2. Germline values: CDR1 SNHLY, CDR2 FYNNEI. Losses at the gene ends were 10 bases for V and 7 bases for J; bases not matched to a gene: 9. The CDR3 runs to 13 residues. Here the CDR3 reads CAKRLAGTGEQYF. The CDR3 DNA reads TGTGCCAAAAGACTAGCGGGAACGGGGGAGCAGTACTTC.

Only a few counts were recorded for this clonotype. At one end, the junction sequence differs from germline, possibly due to a read error. The chain joins TRBV7-7 to TRBJ2-5; TRBD2 is a possible D gene (6 bases). Germline CDR1 reads SSHAT; CDR2 reads FNYEAQ (reference sequence). The CDR3 loop spans 13 amino acids. CDR3 residues: CASSRLVGETQYF. In nucleotides, the CDR3 is TGTGCTAGCAGCCGACTAGTAGGAGAGACCCAGTACTTC.

J is TRBJ2-1 and V is TRBV12-5; 8 nucleotides line up with TRBD2. Trimming removed 4 bases from V and 8 bases from J; junction bases left unmatched: 10. Germline V gene lookup returns CDR1 LGHNT and CDR2 FRNRAP. This CDR3 is built from 15 residues. Written as DNA, the CDR3 is TGTGCTAGTGGTTCGGGACTAGTAAAAGGAGATGAGCAGTTCTTC. It yields the protein CASGSGLVKGDEQFF.

The CDR3 DNA reads as TGCAGTGCTAGCTCAGGGACTCCGGCTGAAGCTTTCTTT. Residues: CSASSGTPAEAFF. The V gene is TRBV20-1, the J gene TRBJ1-1; D may be TRBD1 (5 bases). With 3 bases removed from V and 6 bases from J, the gap between germline ends came to 14 bases. CDR1 DFQATT and CDR2 SNEGSKA come from the germline V gene (reference sequence). The length of the CDR3 is 13 residues.

This chain links TRBV5-1 with TRBJ2-7; 10 nucleotides match TRBD1. Trimming cost V 4 bases and J 12 bases; bases outside gene matches: 4. This CDR3 is built from 11 residues. Per the germline V gene, CDR1 is SGHRS and CDR2 is YFSETQ. DNA of the CDR3: TGCGCCAGCAGCCCGGGACAGGGGTGGTACTTC. Translated: CASSPGQGWYF.

The chain is built from TRBV30 and TRBJ1-4; D might be TRBD1 (5 bases). Trimming took off 3 bases at V and 4 bases at J, with 15 bases between the two ends. Germline-derived CDR1 and CDR2 are GTSNPN and SVGIG (reference sequence). This CDR3 contains 15 residues. The CDR3 nucleotides are TGTGCCTGGAGCCCCAACGACAGCGATAATGAAAAACTGTTTTTT. Translation gives CAWSPNDSDNEKLFF. Together with reference TRBV30 and TRBJ1-4, the CDR3 gives the full variable domain: SQTIHQWPATLVQPVGSPLSLECTVEGTSNPNLYWYRQAAGRGLQLLFYSVGIGQISSEVPQNLSASRPQDRQFILSSKKLLLSDSGFYLCAWSPNDSDNEKLFFGSGTQLSVL.

This clonotype has a count of ten or more. This chain's CDR3 is CASSQGRLAADTQYF. CDR3 bases: TGTGCCAGCAGCCAAGGCCGACTAGCGGCAGATACGCAGTATTTT. This chain joins TRBV4-2 and TRBJ2-3; 9 bases are shared with TRBD2. V lost 1 base to trimming and J lost 4 bases; unmatched junction nucleotides: 3. This CDR3 contains 15 residues. Germline V gene sequence: CDR1 LGHNA, CDR2 YNFKEQ.

This clonotype was counted only a few times. The rearrangement joins TRBV20-1 to TRBJ2-3; 13 bases map to TRBD2. V dropped 4 bases and J dropped 4; count of bases not matched to a gene: 2. Germline V CDR1 and CDR2: DFQATT, SNEGSKA (reference sequence). CDR3 length: 14 residues. As DNA, the CDR3 is TGCAGTGCTAAACTAGCGGGGGGGCCAGATACGCAGTATTTT. It encodes CSAKLAGGPDTQYF.

The DNA of the CDR3 is TGCGCCAGCAGCGTTGGGAGGGATACAGATACGCAGTATTTT. It is translated as CASSVGRDTDTQYF. V gene TRBV5-1 combines with J gene TRBJ2-3; 7 bases map to TRBD2. The CDR3 loop spans 14 amino acids. The ends lost 4 bases at V and 3 bases at J; junction bases unmatched: 5. From germline, CDR1 is SGHRS and CDR2 YFSETQ.

The chain has TRBV7-2 and TRBJ2-2, with 7 nucleotides matching TRBD2. Trimming took 6 bases from V and 4 from J; bases not matched to a gene: 5. This CDR3 has 14 residues. CDR1 and CDR2 from the germline V gene are SGHTA and FQGNSA. In DNA form, the CDR3 reads TGTGCCAGCAGGGTTAGCGGGCCCACCGGGGAGCTGTTTTTT. The encoded protein is CASRVSGPTGELFF.

This clonotype showed up just a few times. The chain's CDR3 is CASSPNPIEGQYSPLHF. The CDR3 DNA reads TGCGCCAGCAGTCCAAACCCAATTGAAGGGCAGTATTCACCCCTCCACTTT. The chain joins TRBV23-1 to TRBJ1-6; no clear D. TRBV23-1 is treated as an ORF (open reading frame) with a function not yet certain. The germline V and J ends were trimmed by 4 bases and 8 bases, with 21 bases remaining between them. This CDR3 region has 17 residues.

The gene calls are TRBV14 and TRBJ2-1; TRBD2 might be the D (5 bases). This CDR3 spans 13 amino acids. Germline CDR1 and CDR2: SGHDN and FVKESK. V was clipped by 0 bases and J by 10 bases, with 10 bases between them. The CDR3 DNA sequence: TGTGCCAGCAGCCAAGATCGACTAAGGGAGCAGTTCTTC. It is translated as CASSQDRLREQFF.

About this clonotype: A much larger clone sits a single nucleotide away, making a read error possible. This chain joins TRBV5-1 and TRBJ2-2; no firm D call. The V end was cut by 0 bases, the J end by 5 bases, with 8 bases between. The CDR3 has 14 residues. CDR1 is SGHRS and CDR2 is YFSETQ in the germline V gene. The CDR3 DNA reads TGCGCCAGCAGCTTGGCGGTGATGACCGGGGAGCTGTTTTTT. Residues: CASSLAVMTGELFF.